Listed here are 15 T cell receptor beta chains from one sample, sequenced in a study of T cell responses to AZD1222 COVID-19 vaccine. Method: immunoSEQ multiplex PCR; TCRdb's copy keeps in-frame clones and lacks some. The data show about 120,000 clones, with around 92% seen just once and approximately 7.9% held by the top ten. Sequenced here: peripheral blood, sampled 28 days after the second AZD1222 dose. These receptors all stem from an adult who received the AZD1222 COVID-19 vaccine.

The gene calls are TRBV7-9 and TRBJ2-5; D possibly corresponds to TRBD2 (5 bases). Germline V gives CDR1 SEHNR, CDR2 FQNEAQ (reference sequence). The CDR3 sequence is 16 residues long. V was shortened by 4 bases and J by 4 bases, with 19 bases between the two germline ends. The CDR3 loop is CASSSIGPNGGETQYF. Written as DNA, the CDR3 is TGTGCCAGCAGCTCTATAGGGCCCAATGGAGGAGAGACCCAGTACTTC.

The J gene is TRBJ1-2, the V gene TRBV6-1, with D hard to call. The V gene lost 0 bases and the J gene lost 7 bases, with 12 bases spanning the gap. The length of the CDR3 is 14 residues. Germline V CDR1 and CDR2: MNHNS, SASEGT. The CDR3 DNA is TGTGCCAGCAGTGAAGCGCTGGGGTCGCTTGGCTACACCTTC. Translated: CASSEALGSLGYTF.

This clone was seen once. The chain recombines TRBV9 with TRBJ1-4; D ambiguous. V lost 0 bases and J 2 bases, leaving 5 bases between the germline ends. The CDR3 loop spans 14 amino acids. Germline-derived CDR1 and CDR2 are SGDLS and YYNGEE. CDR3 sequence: CASSVGRTNEKLFF. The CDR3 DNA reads TGTGCCAGCAGCGTAGGCAGGACTAATGAAAAACTGTTTTTT.

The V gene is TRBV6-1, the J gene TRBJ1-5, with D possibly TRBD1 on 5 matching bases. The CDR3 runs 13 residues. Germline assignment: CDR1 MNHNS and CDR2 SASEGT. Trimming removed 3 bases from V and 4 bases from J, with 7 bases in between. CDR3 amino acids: CASSDRGNQPQHF. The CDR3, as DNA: TGTGCCAGCAGTGATCGGGGGAATCAGCCCCAGCATTTT.

The CDR3 DNA sequence: TGTGCCAGCAGCTTAAGAGGGGACGGACGAAATCAGCCCCAGCATTTT. This translates into CASSLRGDGRNQPQHF. The chain couples TRBV7-8 to TRBJ1-5, with a possible D match to TRBD1 (5 bases). Germline V gives CDR1 SGHVS, CDR2 FQNEAQ. Trimming shortened V by 2 bases and J by 4 bases, and 15 bases separated the two germline ends. This CDR3 region has 16 residues.

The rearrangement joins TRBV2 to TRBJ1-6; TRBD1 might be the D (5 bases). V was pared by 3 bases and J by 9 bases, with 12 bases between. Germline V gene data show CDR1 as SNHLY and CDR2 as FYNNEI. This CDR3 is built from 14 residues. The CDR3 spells CASSEGTVISPLHF. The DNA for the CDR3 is TGTGCCAGCAGTGAGGGGACCGTAATTTCACCCCTCCACTTT. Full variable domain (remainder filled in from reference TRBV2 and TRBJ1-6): EPEVTQTPSHQVTQMGQEVILRCVPISNHLYFYWYRQILGQKVEFLVSFYNNEISEKSEIFDDQFSVERPDGSNFTLKIRSTKLEDSAMYFCASSEGTVISPLHFGNGTRLTVT.

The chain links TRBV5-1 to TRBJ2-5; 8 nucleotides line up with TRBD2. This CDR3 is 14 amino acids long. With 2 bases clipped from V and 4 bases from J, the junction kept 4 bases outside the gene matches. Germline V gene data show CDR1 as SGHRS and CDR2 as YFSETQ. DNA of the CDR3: TGCGCCAGCAGCTTTAGCGGGGTAGGAGAGACCCAGTACTTC. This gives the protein CASSFSGVGETQYF.

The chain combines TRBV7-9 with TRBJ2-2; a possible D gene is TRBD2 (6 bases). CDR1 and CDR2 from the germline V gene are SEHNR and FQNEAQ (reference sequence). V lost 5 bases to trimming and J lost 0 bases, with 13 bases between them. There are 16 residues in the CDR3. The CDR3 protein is CASSPPGDPNTGELFF. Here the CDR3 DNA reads TGTGCCAGCAGCCCCCCGGGGGACCCGAACACCGGGGAGCTGTTTTTT.

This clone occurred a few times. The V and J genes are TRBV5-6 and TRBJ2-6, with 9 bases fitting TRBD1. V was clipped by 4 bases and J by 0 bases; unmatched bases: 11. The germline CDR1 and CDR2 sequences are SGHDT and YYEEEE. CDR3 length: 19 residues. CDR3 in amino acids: CASSPSLTGGNSGANVLTF. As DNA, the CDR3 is TGTGCCAGCAGCCCCTCCTTGACAGGGGGAAACTCTGGGGCCAACGTCCTGACTTTC.

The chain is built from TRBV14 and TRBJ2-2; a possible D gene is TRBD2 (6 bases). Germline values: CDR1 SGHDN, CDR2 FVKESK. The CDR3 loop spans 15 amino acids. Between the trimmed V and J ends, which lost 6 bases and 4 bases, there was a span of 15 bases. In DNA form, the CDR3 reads TGTGCCAGCAGTAGGCTCGCGGGACCCACCGGGGAGCTGTTTTTT. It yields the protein CASSRLAGPTGELFF.

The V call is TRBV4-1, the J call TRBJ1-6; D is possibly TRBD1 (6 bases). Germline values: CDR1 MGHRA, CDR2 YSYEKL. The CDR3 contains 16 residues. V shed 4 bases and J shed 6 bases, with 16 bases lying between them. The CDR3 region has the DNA TGCGCCAGCAGCCGCCCGTCAGGGGAGGGTAATTCACCCCTCCACTTT. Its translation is CASSRPSGEGNSPLHF.

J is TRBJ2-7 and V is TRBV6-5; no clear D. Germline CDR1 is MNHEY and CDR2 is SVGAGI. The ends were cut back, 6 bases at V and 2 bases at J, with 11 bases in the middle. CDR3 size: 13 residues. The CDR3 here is CASRLENAYEQYF. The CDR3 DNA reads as TGTGCCAGCAGATTGGAAAACGCCTACGAGCAGTACTTC.

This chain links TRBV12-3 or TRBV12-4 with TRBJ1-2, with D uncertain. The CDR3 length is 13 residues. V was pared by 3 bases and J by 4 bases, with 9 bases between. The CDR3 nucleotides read TGTGCCAGCAGTTTTGGCACTACCTATGGCTACACCTTC. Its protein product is CASSFGTTYGYTF.

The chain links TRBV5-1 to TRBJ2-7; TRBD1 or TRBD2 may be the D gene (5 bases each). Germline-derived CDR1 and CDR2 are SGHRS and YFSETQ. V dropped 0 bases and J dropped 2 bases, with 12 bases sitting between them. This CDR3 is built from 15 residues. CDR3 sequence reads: CASSLAGTITYEQYF. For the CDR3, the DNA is TGCGCCAGCAGCTTGGCAGGGACGATCACCTACGAGCAGTACTTC.

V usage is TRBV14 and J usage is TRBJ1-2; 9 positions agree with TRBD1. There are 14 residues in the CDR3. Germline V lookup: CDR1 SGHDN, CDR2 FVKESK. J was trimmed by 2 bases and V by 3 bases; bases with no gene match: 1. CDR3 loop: CASSQGQGNYGYTF. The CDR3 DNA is TGTGCCAGCAGCCAGGGACAGGGAAACTATGGCTACACCTTC.